Presented here are 6 T cell receptor beta chains from one specimen sequenced in a study of cytomegalovirus exposure and HLA in healthy donors. The PCR employed 60 Vbeta primers together with 13 Jbeta primers. Libraries were prepared by immunoSEQ multiplex PCR; TCRdb keeps only in-frame clonotypes and omits some of them. The sample carries under 250,000 clones, 70% to 85% recorded once. Material for sequencing was PBMCs. Receptors were obtained from a male donor in good health and CMV-seronegative.

The gene calls are TRBV7-9 and TRBJ2-3; no firm D call. Trimming removed 1 base at V and 4 bases at J, with 3 bases between. Germline assignment: CDR1 SEHNR and CDR2 FQNEAQ (reference sequence). The length of the CDR3 is 12 residues. CDR3 loop: CASSLDSDTQYF. Here the CDR3 DNA reads TGTGCCAGCAGCTTAGACTCAGATACGCAGTATTTT.

Only a few counts were recorded for this clone. The chain employs TRBV9 and TRBJ2-7; 10 bases agree with TRBD2. CDR3 length: 15 amino acids. The junction had 4 bases not matched to a gene; V was cut back by 3 bases and J by 1 base. Germline CDR1 and CDR2: SGDLS and YYNGEE. Written as DNA, the CDR3 is TGTGCCAGCAGCGCTGCTAGCGGGGGTTCCTACGAGCAGTACTTC. Its translation: CASSAASGGSYEQYF. Full variable domain (missing parts from reference TRBV9 and TRBJ2-7): DSGVTQTPKHLITATGQRVTLRCSPRSGDLSVYWYQQSLDQGLQFLIQYYNGEERAKGNILERFSAQQFPDLHSELNLSSLELGDSALYFCASSAASGGSYEQYFGPGTRLTVT.

The chain links TRBV5-1 to TRBJ1-2; the D is unclear. The CDR3 has 15 amino acids. Germline CDR1 reads SGHRS; CDR2 reads YFSETQ. V was pared by 0 bases and J by 0 bases, with 9 bases between. The chain's CDR3 is CASSLGRPTNYGYTF. In DNA, the CDR3 is TGCGCCAGCAGCTTGGGCAGGCCAACTAACTATGGCTACACCTTC.

The chain combines TRBV5-1 with TRBJ2-7, with 8 bases fitting TRBD1. After removal of 4 bases from V and 1 base from J, the junction contained 4 bases not matched to a gene. The CDR3 contains 14 residues. Germline V gives CDR1 SGHRS, CDR2 YFSETQ. The chain's CDR3 is CASSTRTGSYEQYF. CDR3 bases: TGCGCCAGCAGCACCCGGACAGGGTCCTACGAGCAGTACTTC.

The rearrangement joins TRBV28 to TRBJ1-2, with 10 bases fitting TRBD1. This CDR3 spans 14 amino acids. Germline CDR1 and CDR2: MDHEN and SYDVKM. Losses at the gene ends were 6 bases for V and 4 bases for J; bases not matched to a gene: 5. The CDR3 spells CASSPGTGVYGYTF. DNA of the CDR3: TGTGCCAGCAGCCCCGGGACAGGGGTCTATGGCTACACCTTC.

The genes are TRBV4-1 and TRBJ1-2; tentatively, D is TRBD1 (5 bases). Germline CDR1 MGHRA, CDR2 YSYEKL. This CDR3 has 14 amino acids. Trimming removed 7 bases from V and 2 bases from J, with 14 bases in between. The CDR3 sequence is CASKKEGLNYGYTF. DNA of the CDR3: TGCGCCAGCAAAAAGGAGGGACTCAACTATGGCTACACCTTC.